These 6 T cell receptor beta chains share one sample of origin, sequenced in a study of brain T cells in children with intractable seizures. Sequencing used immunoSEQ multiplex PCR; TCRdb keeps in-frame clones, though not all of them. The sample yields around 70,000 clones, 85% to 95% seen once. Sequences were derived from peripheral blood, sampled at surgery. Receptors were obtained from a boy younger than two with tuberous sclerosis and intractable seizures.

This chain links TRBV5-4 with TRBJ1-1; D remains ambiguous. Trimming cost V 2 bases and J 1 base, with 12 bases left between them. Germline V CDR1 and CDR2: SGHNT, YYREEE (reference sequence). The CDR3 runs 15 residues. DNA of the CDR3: TGTGCCAGCAGCTTCGGAGGAGAGCCGAACACTGAAGCTTTCTTT. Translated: CASSFGGEPNTEAFF.

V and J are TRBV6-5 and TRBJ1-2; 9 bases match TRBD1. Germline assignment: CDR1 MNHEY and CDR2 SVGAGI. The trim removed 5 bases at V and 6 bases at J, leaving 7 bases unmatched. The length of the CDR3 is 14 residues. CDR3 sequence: CASSKKQGADGYTF. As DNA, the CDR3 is TGTGCCAGCAGTAAAAAACAGGGGGCGGATGGCTACACCTTC.

CDR3 sequence (DNA): TGTGCCAGCAGTAAGGTTCTACAAACCTACGAGCAGTACTTC. It specifies CASSKVLQTYEQYF. The chain uses TRBV6-5 and TRBJ2-7; D gene uncertain. V gave up 5 bases and J gave up 2 bases, with 13 bases separating them. This CDR3 spans 14 amino acids. CDR1 and CDR2 (germline): MNHEY, SVGAGI.

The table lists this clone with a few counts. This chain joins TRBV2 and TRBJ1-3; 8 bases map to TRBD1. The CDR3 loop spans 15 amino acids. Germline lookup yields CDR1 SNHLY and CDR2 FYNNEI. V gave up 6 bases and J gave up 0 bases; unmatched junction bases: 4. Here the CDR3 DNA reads TGTGCCAGCAGGACAGGGGTCAGCTCTGGAAACACCATATATTTT. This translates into CASRTGVSSGNTIYF.

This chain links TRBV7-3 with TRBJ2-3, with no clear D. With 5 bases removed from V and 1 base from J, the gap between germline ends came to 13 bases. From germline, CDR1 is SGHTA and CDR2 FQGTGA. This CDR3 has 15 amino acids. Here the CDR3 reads CASSPRRRGTDTQYF. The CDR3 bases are TGTGCCAGCAGCCCCCGTAGGAGAGGCACAGATACGCAGTATTTT.

This CDR3 reads CATSRDRQGGDEQFF. The DNA of the CDR3 is TGTGCCACCAGCAGAGATCGGCAGGGGGGGGATGAGCAGTTCTTC. The chain recombines TRBV15 with TRBJ2-1, with D perhaps given as TRBD1 or TRBD2 (7 bases each). This CDR3 has 15 residues. V gave up 0 bases and J gave up 8 bases, with 14 bases separating them. Germline V gives CDR1 LNHNV, CDR2 YYDKDF (reference sequence).